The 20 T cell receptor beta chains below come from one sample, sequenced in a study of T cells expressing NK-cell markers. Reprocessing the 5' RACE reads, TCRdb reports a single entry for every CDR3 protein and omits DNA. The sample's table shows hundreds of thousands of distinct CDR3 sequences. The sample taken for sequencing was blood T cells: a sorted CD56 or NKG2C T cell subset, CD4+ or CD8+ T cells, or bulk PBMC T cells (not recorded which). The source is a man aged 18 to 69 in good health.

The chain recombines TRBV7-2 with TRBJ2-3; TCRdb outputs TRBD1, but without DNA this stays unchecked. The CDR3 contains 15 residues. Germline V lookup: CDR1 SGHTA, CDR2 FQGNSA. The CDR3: CASSSPGLASDTQYF.

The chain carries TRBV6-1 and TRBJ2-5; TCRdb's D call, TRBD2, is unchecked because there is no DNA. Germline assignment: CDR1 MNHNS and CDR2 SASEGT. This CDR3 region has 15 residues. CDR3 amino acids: CASSRGLAGLETQYF.

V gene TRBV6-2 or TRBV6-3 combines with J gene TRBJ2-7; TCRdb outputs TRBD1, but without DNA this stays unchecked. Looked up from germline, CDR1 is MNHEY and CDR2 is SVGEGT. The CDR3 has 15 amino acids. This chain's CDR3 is CASSYSWGGLGEQYF.

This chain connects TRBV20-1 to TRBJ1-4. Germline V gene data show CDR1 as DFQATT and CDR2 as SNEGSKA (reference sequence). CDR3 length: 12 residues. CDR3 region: CSARDPKGKLFF.

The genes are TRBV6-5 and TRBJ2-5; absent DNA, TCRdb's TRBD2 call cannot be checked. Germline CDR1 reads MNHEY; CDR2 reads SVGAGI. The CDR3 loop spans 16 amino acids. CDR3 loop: CASSYSRRTSLETQYF.

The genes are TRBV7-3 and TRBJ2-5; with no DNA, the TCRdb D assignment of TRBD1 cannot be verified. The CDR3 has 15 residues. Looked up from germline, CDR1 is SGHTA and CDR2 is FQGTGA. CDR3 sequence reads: CASSAQGHRAETQYF.

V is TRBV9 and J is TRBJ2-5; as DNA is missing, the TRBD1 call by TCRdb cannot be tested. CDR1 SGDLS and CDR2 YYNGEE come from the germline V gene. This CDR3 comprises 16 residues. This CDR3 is CASSVRTGVVGETQYF.

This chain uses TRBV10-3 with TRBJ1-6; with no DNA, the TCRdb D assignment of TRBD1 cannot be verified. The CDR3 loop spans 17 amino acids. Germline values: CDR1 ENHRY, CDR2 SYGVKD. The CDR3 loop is CAISESRGRTGLSPLHF.

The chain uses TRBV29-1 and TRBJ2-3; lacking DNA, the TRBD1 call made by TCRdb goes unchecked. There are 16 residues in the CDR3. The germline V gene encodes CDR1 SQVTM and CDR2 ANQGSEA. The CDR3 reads CSVEPRQGFSTDTQYF.

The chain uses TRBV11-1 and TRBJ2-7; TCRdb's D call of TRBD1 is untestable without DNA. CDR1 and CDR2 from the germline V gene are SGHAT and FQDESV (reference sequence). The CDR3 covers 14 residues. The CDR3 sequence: CASSLAGVYYEQYF.

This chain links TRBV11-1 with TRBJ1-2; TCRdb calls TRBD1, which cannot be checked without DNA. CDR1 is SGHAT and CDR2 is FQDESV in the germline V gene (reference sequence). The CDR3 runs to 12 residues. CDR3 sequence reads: CASSFPAHGYTF.

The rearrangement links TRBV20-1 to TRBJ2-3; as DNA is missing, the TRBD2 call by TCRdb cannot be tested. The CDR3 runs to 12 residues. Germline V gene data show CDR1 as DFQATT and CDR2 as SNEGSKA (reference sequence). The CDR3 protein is CSAPSSADTQYF.

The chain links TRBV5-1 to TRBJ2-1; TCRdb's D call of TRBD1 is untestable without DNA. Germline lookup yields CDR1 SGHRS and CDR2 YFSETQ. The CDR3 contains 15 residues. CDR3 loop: CASSFQLGTTDEQFF.

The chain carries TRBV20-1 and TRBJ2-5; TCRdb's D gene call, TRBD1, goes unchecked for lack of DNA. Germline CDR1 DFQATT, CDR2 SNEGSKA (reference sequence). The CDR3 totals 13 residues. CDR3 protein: CSKQGRGRETQYF.

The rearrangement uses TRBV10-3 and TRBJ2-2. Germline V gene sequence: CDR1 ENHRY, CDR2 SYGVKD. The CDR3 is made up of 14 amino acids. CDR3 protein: CASQGVANTGELFF.

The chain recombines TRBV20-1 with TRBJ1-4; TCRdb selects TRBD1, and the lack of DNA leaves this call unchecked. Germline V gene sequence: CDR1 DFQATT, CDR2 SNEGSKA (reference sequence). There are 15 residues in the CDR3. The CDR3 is CSARDSGGRGEKLFF.

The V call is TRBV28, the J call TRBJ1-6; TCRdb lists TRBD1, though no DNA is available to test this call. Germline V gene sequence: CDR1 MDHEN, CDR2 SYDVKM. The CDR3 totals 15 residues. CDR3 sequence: CASSPRDKGNSPLHF.

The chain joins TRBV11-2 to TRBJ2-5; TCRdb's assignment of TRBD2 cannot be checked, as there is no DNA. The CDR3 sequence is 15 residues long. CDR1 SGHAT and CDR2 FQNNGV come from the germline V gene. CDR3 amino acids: CASRPTSGGRETQYF.

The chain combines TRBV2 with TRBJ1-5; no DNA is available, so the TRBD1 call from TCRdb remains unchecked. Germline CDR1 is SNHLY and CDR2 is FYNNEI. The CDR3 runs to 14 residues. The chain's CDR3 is CASTPGGLNQPQHF.

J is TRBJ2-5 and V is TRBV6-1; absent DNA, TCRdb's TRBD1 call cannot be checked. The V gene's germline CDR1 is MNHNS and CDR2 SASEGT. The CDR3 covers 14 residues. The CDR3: CASNQRGARGTQYF.